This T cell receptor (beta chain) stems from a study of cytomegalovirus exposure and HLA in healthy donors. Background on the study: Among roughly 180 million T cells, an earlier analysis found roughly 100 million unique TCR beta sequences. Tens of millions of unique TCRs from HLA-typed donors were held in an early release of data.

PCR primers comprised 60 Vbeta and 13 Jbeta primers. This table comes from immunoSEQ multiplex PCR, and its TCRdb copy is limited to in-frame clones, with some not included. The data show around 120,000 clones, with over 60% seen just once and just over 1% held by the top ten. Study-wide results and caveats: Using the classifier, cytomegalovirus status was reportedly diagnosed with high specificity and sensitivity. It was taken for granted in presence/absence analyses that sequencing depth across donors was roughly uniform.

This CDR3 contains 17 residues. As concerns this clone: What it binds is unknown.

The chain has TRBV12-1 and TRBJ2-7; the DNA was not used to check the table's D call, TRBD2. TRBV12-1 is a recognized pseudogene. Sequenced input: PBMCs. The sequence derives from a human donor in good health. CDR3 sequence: CASSSERTSGGAYEQYF. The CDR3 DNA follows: TGTGCCAGCAGCTCTGAACGGACTAGCGGGGGGGCCTACGAGCAGTACTTC.